The next 27 T cell receptor beta chains were all read from a single sample in a study of vaccination effects on CD4 cells after COVID-19. Profiled with immunoSEQ multiplex PCR; TCRdb holds only in-frame clones, not every one. The sample contains tens of thousands of clones, around three quarters of which appear only once. After expansion with viral peptide pools in the ViraFEST assay, antigen-specific CD4+ T cells were sequenced. On day 10 of culture, CD4+ T cells were separated out. The cohort was immunized with two doses of either the BNT162b2 or mRNA-1273 vaccine. Antigen specificity for these receptors is unknown. The sample consisted of CD4+ T cells from PBMCs cultured with HCoV-229E spike peptides, taken after COVID-19 vaccination. All receptors derive from a human donor who received a COVID-19 vaccine.

The CDR3 reads CASSPKQLWNTEAFF. CDR3 DNA sequence: TGTGCCAGCAGTCCAAAACAGCTTTGGAACACTGAAGCTTTCTTT. The rearrangement links TRBV28 to TRBJ1-1; D gene unclear. Trimming took 5 bases from V and 1 from J, leaving 14 bases between them. This CDR3 is 15 amino acids long. Germline values: CDR1 MDHEN, CDR2 SYDVKM.

The chain uses TRBV15 and TRBJ1-5, with a weak D call TRBD1 (6 bases). V lost 0 bases and J 5 bases, leaving 17 bases between the germline ends. The germline CDR1 and CDR2 sequences are LNHNV and YYDKDF (reference sequence). The CDR3 consists of 17 residues. The CDR3 nucleotides are TGTGCCACCAGCAGAGATCGGGGGGGCTGGGGCGATCAGCCCCAGCATTTT. Translated, it gives CATSRDRGGWGDQPQHF.

This clone was detected only once. This chain connects TRBV18 to TRBJ2-7; 8 bases map to TRBD1. CDR3 length: 12 amino acids. Trimming removed 5 bases from V and 7 bases from J; junction bases left unmatched: 4. Germline V CDR1 and CDR2: KGHSH, LQKENI. CDR3 DNA sequence: TGTGCCAGCTCAACGGACAGGGATGAGCAGTACTTC. Its protein is CASSTDRDEQYF.

The J gene is TRBJ2-7, the V gene TRBV15, with a tentative D call TRBD2 (5 bases). With 9 bases removed from V and 5 bases from J, the gap between germline ends came to 14 bases. The germline gives CDR1 LNHNV, CDR2 YYDKDF (reference sequence). The CDR3 is 12 residues long. The CDR3 region is CATGAGRDEQYF. The CDR3 DNA follows: TGTGCCACGGGAGCCGGACGGGACGAGCAGTACTTC.

V is TRBV3-1 (or the pseudogene TRBV3-2) and J is TRBJ2-2, with D hard to call. This CDR3 contains 13 residues. V lost 2 bases and J lost 6, with 7 bases in between. CDR1 is LGHDT and CDR2 is YNNKEL in the germline V gene (reference sequence). CDR3 coding DNA: TGTGCCAGCAGCCAATACATCGCCGGGGAGCTGTTTTTT. As protein: CASSQYIAGELFF.

The chain carries TRBV3-1 (or the pseudogene TRBV3-2) and TRBJ1-1, with unresolved D. The germline V gene encodes CDR1 LGHDT and CDR2 YNNKEL (reference sequence). CDR3 length equals 13 residues. Trimming removed 1 base from V and 2 bases from J, with 5 bases in between. The CDR3 loop is CASSQVGNTEAFF. The CDR3 region has the DNA TGTGCCAGCAGCCAAGTTGGAAACACTGAAGCTTTCTTT.

The V call is TRBV3-1 (or the pseudogene TRBV3-2), the J call TRBJ1-1; unclear D gene. CDR1 is LGHDT, CDR2 YNNKEL, per germline (reference sequence). This CDR3 comprises 16 residues. V shed 1 base and J shed 4 bases, with 16 bases lying between them. The CDR3 here is CASSQVRASLGTEAFF. CDR3 nucleotides: TGTGCCAGCAGCCAAGTTAGGGCCTCCCTTGGCACTGAAGCTTTCTTT.

The chain is built from TRBV9 and TRBJ2-3; D is undetermined. Trimming removed 0 bases from V and 1 base from J, with 9 bases in between. The CDR3 covers 15 residues. Germline values: CDR1 SGDLS, CDR2 YYNGEE. The CDR3 spells CASSVELGGTDTQYF. CDR3 nucleotides: TGTGCCAGCAGCGTAGAGTTAGGAGGCACAGATACGCAGTATTTT.

This chain connects TRBV7-2 to TRBJ1-1; D uncertain. V gave up 0 bases and J gave up 3 bases, with 8 bases separating them. Germline V gives CDR1 SGHTA, CDR2 FQGNSA. The CDR3 has 14 amino acids. CDR3 in amino acids: CASSLAGGYTEAFF. CDR3 in DNA: TGTGCCAGCAGCTTAGCAGGCGGTTACACTGAAGCTTTCTTT.

The genes are TRBV5-1 and TRBJ2-3; D not certain. The CDR3 loop spans 15 amino acids. Germline V gene lookup returns CDR1 SGHRS and CDR2 YFSETQ. V was trimmed by 4 bases and J by 1 base, leaving 13 bases between them. CDR3 loop: CASSGMDPRTDTQYF. The CDR3, as DNA: TGCGCCAGCAGCGGAATGGACCCACGCACAGATACGCAGTATTTT.

V and J are TRBV12-3 or TRBV12-4 and TRBJ2-7, with TRBD1 matching over 9 bases. This CDR3 is built from 13 residues. The J segment lost 5 bases and the V segment lost 6 bases, leaving 5 bases of the junction unmatched. The CDR3 spells CASRGTGSHEQYF. The CDR3 bases are TGTGCCAGCAGGGGGACAGGGTCTCACGAGCAGTACTTC.

This chain uses TRBV10-1 with TRBJ2-3; D is unclear. CDR1 and CDR2 from the germline V gene are WNHNN and SYGVQD (reference sequence). This CDR3 is built from 11 residues. V was trimmed by 4 bases and J by 9 bases, leaving 8 bases between them. Here the CDR3 reads CASSGMGTQYF. The DNA of the CDR3 is TGCGCCAGCAGTGGTATGGGAACGCAGTATTTT.

The J gene is TRBJ2-1, the V gene TRBV5-1, with D perhaps matching TRBD1 or TRBD2 (5 bases each). CDR3 length: 16 amino acids. Germline loops: CDR1 SGHRS, CDR2 YFSETQ. The V and J ends lost 0 bases and 0 bases respectively, with 10 bases between them. CDR3 loop: CASSLGGSSSYNEQFF. The CDR3 DNA follows: TGCGCCAGCAGCTTGGGGGGGTCCAGCTCCTACAATGAGCAGTTCTTC.

J is TRBJ1-2 and V is TRBV7-9; unclear D gene. V was pared by 0 bases and J by 6 bases, with 8 bases between. This CDR3 region has 13 residues. Germline V lookup: CDR1 SEHNR, CDR2 FQNEAQ (reference sequence). The CDR3 sequence is CASSLAAVHGYTF. CDR3 bases: TGTGCCAGCAGCTTAGCGGCAGTGCATGGCTACACCTTC.

Written as DNA, the CDR3 is TGCGCCAGCAGCCTAGGACAGTTTTCAAACACCGGGGAGCTGTTTTTT. Protein product: CASSLGQFSNTGELFF. The chain employs TRBV5-1 and TRBJ2-2, with D possibly being TRBD1 (6 bases). Germline loops: CDR1 SGHRS, CDR2 YFSETQ. CDR3 length equals 16 residues. Trimming pared 4 bases from V and 2 bases from J, leaving 15 bases between.

This rearrangement joins TRBV6-1 to TRBJ2-3; 8 bases line up with TRBD2. The CDR3 runs 18 residues. The V gene's germline CDR1 is MNHNS and CDR2 SASEGT. V lost 2 bases to trimming and J lost 5 bases; unmatched junction nucleotides: 15. CDR3 DNA: TGTGCCAGCAGTGAACCCCCGGGGGCGGGGGGTGTGGGAGATACGCAGTATTTT. Translating it yields CASSEPPGAGGVGDTQYF.

The J gene is TRBJ2-4, the V gene TRBV11-2; D call uncertain. Trimming pared 1 base from V and 15 bases from J, leaving 13 bases between. The CDR3 totals 12 residues. Germline V CDR1 and CDR2: SGHAT, FQNNGV. The CDR3 protein is CASSLVSGSVYF. CDR3 sequence (DNA): TGTGCCAGCAGCTTAGTAAGTGGTTCTGTGTACTTC. Variable domain in full (rest from reference TRBV11-2 and TRBJ2-4): EAGVAQSPRYKIIEKRQSVAFWCNPISGHATLYWYQQILGQGPKLLIQFQNNGVVDDSQLPKDRFSAERLKGVDSTLKIQPAKLEDSAVYLCASSLVSGSVYFGAGTRLSVL.

The genes are TRBV2 and TRBJ1-5; 12 bases agree with TRBD1. Per germline, CDR1 SNHLY and CDR2 FYNNEI. J lost 7 bases, V lost 6 bases, and 4 bases had no gene match. This CDR3 region has 14 residues. The CDR3 protein is CASRGQGAEQPQHF. CDR3 nucleotides: TGTGCCAGCAGGGGACAGGGGGCGGAACAGCCCCAGCATTTT.

The rearrangement links TRBV11-3 to TRBJ1-1; 8 nucleotides match TRBD1. Germline V CDR1 and CDR2: SGHNT, YENEEA. V lost 1 base and J lost 6; bases outside the gene matches: 13. The CDR3 is 17 residues long. The CDR3 loop is CASSLVYDVTGGAEAFF. In nucleotides, the CDR3 is TGTGCCAGCAGCTTAGTCTACGATGTTACAGGGGGAGCTGAAGCTTTCTTT.

This clone is a singleton in its sample. The CDR3 spells CASCVKMNTEAFF. The CDR3 coding sequence is TGTGCCAGTTGCGTGAAGATGAACACTGAAGCTTTCTTT. V gene TRBV2 combines with J gene TRBJ1-1; D unresolved. V was trimmed by 9 bases and J by 0 bases, leaving 11 bases between them. The CDR3 totals 13 residues. Germline lookup yields CDR1 SNHLY and CDR2 FYNNEI. Variable domain in full (rest from reference TRBV2 and TRBJ1-1): EPEVTQTPSHQVTQMGQEVILRCVPISNHLYFYWYRQILGQKVEFLVSFYNNEISEKSEIFDDQFSVERPDGSNFTLKIRSTKLEDSAMYFCASCVKMNTEAFFGQGTRLTVV.

A few counts support this clone. This chain links TRBV6-5 with TRBJ2-2; 9 bases line up with TRBD2. The CDR3 loop spans 15 amino acids. Per germline, CDR1 MNHEY and CDR2 SVGAGI. With V trimmed by 7 bases and J by 5 bases, 8 bases remained unmatched. CDR3 coding DNA: TGTGCCAGCAACGAGCTAGCGGGGACGACCGGGGAGCTGTTTTTT. Translation gives CASNELAGTTGELFF.

The chain has TRBV5-1 and TRBJ2-3; TRBD2 might be the D (5 bases). The CDR3 loop spans 12 amino acids. The V gene lost 4 bases and the J gene lost 3 bases, with 6 bases spanning the gap. Germline loops: CDR1 SGHRS, CDR2 YFSETQ. The CDR3 DNA follows: TGCGCCAGCAGCCCGGGAACAGATACGCAGTATTTT. This sequence encodes CASSPGTDTQYF.

The rearrangement uses TRBV27 and TRBJ2-6, with a possible D match to TRBD1 (5 bases). V shed 1 base and J shed 0 bases, with 10 bases lying between them. This CDR3 is 17 amino acids long. Germline CDR1 reads MNHEY; CDR2 reads SMNVEV (reference sequence). CDR3 sequence: CASSLFSGFSGANVLTF. In DNA form, the CDR3 reads TGTGCCAGCAGTTTATTTTCAGGGTTCTCTGGGGCCAACGTCCTGACTTTC.

This sequence joins TRBV29-1 and TRBJ2-7, with 8 bases that match TRBD1. The V gene's germline CDR1 is SQVTM and CDR2 ANQGSEA. The CDR3 runs 12 residues. Trimming at V came to 5 bases and at J to 7 bases, leaving 7 bases not matched to a gene. DNA of the CDR3: TGCAGCGTTTTGGACAGGGCCTGGGAGCAGTACTTC. The encoded protein is CSVLDRAWEQYF.

This chain links TRBV3-1 (or the pseudogene TRBV3-2) with TRBJ1-1, with D unresolved. The V gene's germline CDR1 is LGHDT and CDR2 YNNKEL (reference sequence). This CDR3 has 15 amino acids. V was cut by 0 bases and J by 1 base, with 9 bases left in between. The CDR3, as DNA: TGTGCCAGCAGCCAAGATGCTGCGGGGAACACTGAAGCTTTCTTT. Translating gives CASSQDAAGNTEAFF.

J is TRBJ1-1 and V is TRBV6-5; possibly TRBD1 for D (6 bases). This CDR3 comprises 13 residues. The germline CDR1 and CDR2 sequences are MNHEY and SVGAGI. Trimming stripped 2 bases from V and 5 bases from J, with 9 bases between. The CDR3: CASSYTGRTEAFF. The CDR3 DNA reads as TGTGCCAGCAGTTACACAGGGAGAACTGAAGCTTTCTTT.

This clone was observed a few times. The rearrangement joins TRBV5-1 to TRBJ1-5, with TRBD1 identical over 10 bases. This CDR3 contains 14 residues. Germline V gene data show CDR1 as SGHRS and CDR2 as YFSETQ. The ends lost 4 bases at V and 6 bases at J; junction bases unmatched: 4. CDR3 residues: CASSPGTGAQPQHF. In DNA, the CDR3 is TGCGCCAGCAGCCCGGGGACAGGGGCTCAGCCCCAGCATTTT.